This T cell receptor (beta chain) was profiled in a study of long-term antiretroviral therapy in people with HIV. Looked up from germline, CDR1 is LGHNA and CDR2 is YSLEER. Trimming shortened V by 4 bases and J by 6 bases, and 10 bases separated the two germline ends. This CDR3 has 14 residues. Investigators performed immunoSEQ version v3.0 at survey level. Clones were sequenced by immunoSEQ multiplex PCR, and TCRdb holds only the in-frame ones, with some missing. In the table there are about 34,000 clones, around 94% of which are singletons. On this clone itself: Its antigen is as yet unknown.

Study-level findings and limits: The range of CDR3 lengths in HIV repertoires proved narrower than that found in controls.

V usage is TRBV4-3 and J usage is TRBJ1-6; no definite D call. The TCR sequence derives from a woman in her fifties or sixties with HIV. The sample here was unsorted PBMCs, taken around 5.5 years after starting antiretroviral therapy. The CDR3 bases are TGCGCCAGCAGCCCTCAGGCAGTTAATTCACCCCTCCACTTT. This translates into CASSPQAVNSPLHF.